These 10 T cell receptor beta chains originate from one sample sequenced in a study of T cell responses to AZD1222 COVID-19 vaccine (dated by TCRdb to 2020 to 2022). This specimen's time point label, per the study, means: about 28 days (+/-7) after the second vaccine dose. Libraries were made using the immunoSEQ multiplex PCR assay. In its TCRdb copy, this immuneACCESS table keeps in-frame sequences only and misses some clones. Where compared with another copy, unresolved V genes explain less than half of these, and the others have no known cause. The sample records roughly 140,000 clones, about nine tenths of which are singletons. Approximately 9.1% of the sample is held by the ten biggest clonotypes. This material consisted of peripheral blood, taken 28 days after the second AZD1222 dose. The source of these receptors is an adult who received the AZD1222 COVID-19 vaccine.

J is TRBJ2-1 and V is TRBV29-1, with 11 positions matching TRBD1. Germline-derived CDR1 and CDR2 are SQVTM and ANQGSEA. This CDR3 is built from 14 residues. Trimming cost V 8 bases and J 9 bases; bases outside gene matches: 12. The CDR3 DNA reads as TGCAGCCTGGGGCTGGGACAGGGGGTCGGTGAGCAGTTCTTC. Translating gives CSLGLGQGVGEQFF.

CDR3: CASSYSSHADTQYF. CDR3 DNA: TGTGCCAGCAGTTACTCCTCCCACGCAGATACGCAGTATTTT. The chain combines TRBV6-6 with TRBJ2-3; D remains unclear. From germline, CDR1 is MNHNY and CDR2 SVGAGI (reference sequence). The CDR3 has 14 amino acids. The V end was cut by 0 bases, the J end by 4 bases, with 8 bases between.

V is TRBV6-4 and J is TRBJ1-6; TRBD1 is a possible D gene (5 bases). Trimming removed 8 bases from V and 5 bases from J, with 10 bases in between. Germline V CDR1 and CDR2: MRHNA, SNTAGT. This CDR3 is 13 amino acids long. CDR3 sequence reads: CASFGGDNSPLHF. As DNA, the CDR3 is TGTGCCAGCTTTGGAGGGGATAATTCACCCCTCCACTTT.

This clone was detected once. The CDR3 sequence: CASSQEGPRGFGQPQHF. The DNA of the CDR3 is TGTGCCAGCAGCCAAGAAGGCCCCAGGGGTTTTGGTCAGCCCCAGCATTTT. The chain employs TRBV3-1 (or the pseudogene TRBV3-2) and TRBJ1-5, with D perhaps matching TRBD1 (6 bases). Looked up from germline, CDR1 is LGHDT and CDR2 is YNNKEL (reference sequence). The germline V and J ends were trimmed by 0 bases and 6 bases, with 18 bases remaining between them. This CDR3 is built from 17 residues.

The chain carries TRBV15 and TRBJ2-7; 8 bases fit TRBD1. The CDR3 sequence is 14 residues long. With 3 bases clipped from V and 2 bases from J, the junction kept 3 bases outside the gene matches. CDR1 is LNHNV and CDR2 is YYDKDF in the germline V gene (reference sequence). The CDR3 DNA reads TGTGCCACCAGCAGGGACAGGGCCGCCTACGAGCAGTACTTC. It specifies CATSRDRAAYEQYF.

This clone was seen only a few times. The rearrangement uses TRBV24-1 and TRBJ2-7, with no clear D. Germline lookup yields CDR1 KGHDR and CDR2 SFDVKD. The CDR3 sequence is 15 residues long. Trimming removed 2 bases from V and 1 base from J, with 11 bases in between. The CDR3 coding sequence is TGTGCCACCAGTGATTATGGAATGGGGTCCTACGAGCAGTACTTC. Protein product: CATSDYGMGSYEQYF.

The V and J genes are TRBV2 and TRBJ1-5; 10 nucleotides match TRBD1. CDR3 size: 16 residues. V was clipped by 1 base and J by 9 bases; unmatched bases: 9. Germline CDR1 reads SNHLY; CDR2 reads FYNNEI. The CDR3 bases are TGTGCCAGCAGTGAAGTAGGTGGGGACAGGGGCCCGCCCCAGCATTTT. Its translation is CASSEVGGDRGPPQHF.

This chain joins TRBV5-1 and TRBJ2-7; D gene ambiguous. Trimming shortened V by 5 bases and J by 0 bases, and 9 bases separated the two germline ends. CDR1 and CDR2 (germline): SGHRS, YFSETQ. The CDR3 consists of 13 residues. The CDR3 DNA sequence: TGCGCCAGCAGTGACGCGAGCTCCTACGAGCAGTACTTC. Translated, it gives CASSDASSYEQYF.

V usage is TRBV28 and J usage is TRBJ2-5, with a possible D match to TRBD2 (6 bases). The CDR3 has 14 amino acids. The germline gives CDR1 MDHEN, CDR2 SYDVKM. Trimming pared 5 bases from V and 7 bases from J, leaving 17 bases between. The CDR3 is CASSKGLQTRTQYF. CDR3 coding DNA: TGTGCCAGCAGTAAGGGACTTCAGACGCGGACCCAGTACTTC. Complete variable domain (other parts from reference TRBV28 and TRBJ2-5): DVKVTQSSRYLVKRTGEKVFLECVQDMDHENMFWYRQDPGLGLRLIYFSYDVKMKEKGDIPEGYSVSREKKERFSLILESASTNQTSMYLCASSKGLQTRTQYFGPGTRLLVL.

This rearrangement joins TRBV18 to TRBJ1-3; D gene uncertain. The V gene lost 4 bases and the J gene lost 0 bases, with 16 bases spanning the gap. Germline CDR1 reads KGHSH; CDR2 reads LQKENI. The CDR3 is 17 amino acids. In DNA form, the CDR3 reads TGTGCCAGCTCACAAAAGGACTCGACCTACTCTGGAAACACCATATATTTT. The encoded protein is CASSQKDSTYSGNTIYF.